The next 29 T cell receptor beta chains were all read from a single sample in a study of OX40 agonist ivuxolimab in advanced cancers. Sequenced by immunoSEQ multiplex PCR; TCRdb stores in-frame clones only, minus some. The table lists 65,000 to 80,000 clones, around 87% of them singletons. The starting material was CD4+ or CD8+ T cells sorted from blood, obtained in a trial of the OX40 agonist ivuxolimab. Receptors were obtained from an adult with an advanced solid tumor such as melanoma, head and neck, liver or kidney cancer.

The chain couples TRBV29-1 to TRBJ1-2; TRBD1 is a possible D gene (5 bases). Trimming removed 0 bases from V and 8 bases from J, with 16 bases in between. This CDR3 has 14 residues. Germline values: CDR1 SQVTM, CDR2 ANQGSEA. The CDR3 reads CSVEDFVGADGYTF. The CDR3 bases are TGCAGCGTTGAAGATTTTGTCGGGGCAGACGGCTACACCTTC.

The V call is TRBV18, the J call TRBJ1-1, with TRBD1 matching 11 bases. This CDR3 contains 15 residues. Germline trimming cut 5 bases from V and 5 bases from J; bases unmatched to any gene: 7. Germline V CDR1 and CDR2: KGHSH, LQKENI. CDR3: CASSADRGRWTEAFF. CDR3 coding DNA: TGTGCCAGCTCAGCGGACAGGGGGCGGTGGACTGAAGCTTTCTTT.

This clone was detected once. V usage is TRBV15 and J usage is TRBJ1-2; D uncertain. The CDR3 is made up of 12 amino acids. Trimming stripped 0 bases from V and 3 bases from J, with 2 bases between. Germline lookup yields CDR1 LNHNV and CDR2 YYDKDF (reference sequence). The DNA for the CDR3 is TGTGCCACCAGCAGAGATCACTATGGCTACACCTTC. This sequence encodes CATSRDHYGYTF.

The gene calls are TRBV9 and TRBJ1-1; 8 nucleotides agree with TRBD1. The CDR3 has 17 amino acids. In germline, CDR1 is SGDLS, CDR2 YYNGEE. The V and J ends lost 0 bases and 1 base, in that order; junction bases with no gene match: 8. CDR3 amino acids: CASSVGRGRTENTEAFF. As DNA, the CDR3 is TGTGCCAGCAGCGTAGGCAGGGGGCGAACAGAGAACACTGAAGCTTTCTTT.

The J gene is TRBJ1-5, the V gene TRBV10-2, with D perhaps TRBD1 (6 bases). The germline V and J ends were trimmed by 6 bases and 2 bases, with 17 bases remaining between them. The CDR3 loop spans 16 amino acids. The V gene's germline CDR1 is WSHSY and CDR2 SAAADI. CDR3 in DNA: TGCGCCAGCAGGGACAATACAGGGACCGGCAATCAGCCCCAGCATTTT. Its protein product is CASRDNTGTGNQPQHF.

The chain couples TRBV4-1 to TRBJ1-3, with unresolved D. V lost 0 bases, J lost 4 bases, and 16 bases lay in between. This CDR3 comprises 17 residues. Germline loops: CDR1 MGHRA, CDR2 YSYEKL. The CDR3 protein is CASSQESGLMRGNTIYF. In nucleotides, the CDR3 is TGCGCCAGCAGCCAAGAGAGCGGTCTCATGAGGGGAAACACCATATATTTT.

V and J are TRBV13 and TRBJ2-7; D might be TRBD1 (5 bases). The CDR3 is made up of 16 amino acids. V lost 3 bases to trimming and J lost 0 bases, with 15 bases between them. Germline V gene data show CDR1 as PRHDT and CDR2 as FYEKMQ (reference sequence). CDR3 sequence reads: CASSLWGQGSSYEQYF. The DNA for the CDR3 is TGTGCCAGCAGCTTGTGGGGCCAGGGCAGCTCCTACGAGCAGTACTTC.

The J gene is TRBJ2-2, the V gene TRBV4-1; D not certain. Trimming took off 1 base at V and 0 bases at J, with 18 bases between the two ends. CDR3 length equals 19 residues. Germline values: CDR1 MGHRA, CDR2 YSYEKL. The CDR3 sequence: CASSQVDRSTPANTGELFF. The CDR3 coding sequence is TGCGCCAGCAGCCAAGTGGACCGCAGCACCCCAGCGAACACCGGGGAGCTGTTTTTT.

The chain is built from TRBV5-1 and TRBJ1-2; 7 bases are shared with TRBD1. Germline V CDR1 and CDR2: SGHRS, YFSETQ. V shed 5 bases, J shed 4 bases, and the junction held 11 bases outside the gene matches. The CDR3 is 15 amino acids. The CDR3 here is CASREETGTPYGYTF. DNA for the CDR3: TGCGCCAGCAGAGAAGAGACAGGGACCCCCTATGGCTACACCTTC. The variable domain in full, completed from reference TRBV5-1 and TRBJ1-2, reads KAGVTQTPRYLIKTRGQQVTLSCSPISGHRSVSWYQQTPGQGLQFLFEYFSETQRNKGNFPGRFSGRQFSNSRSEMNVSTLELGDSALYLCASREETGTPYGYTFGSGTRLTVV.

This chain links TRBV9 with TRBJ1-3, with TRBD1 as a possible D gene (6 bases). Per the germline V gene, CDR1 is SGDLS and CDR2 is YYNGEE. The V and J ends lost 0 bases and 4 bases respectively, with 17 bases between them. The CDR3 contains 17 residues. The CDR3 region is CASSVEPGQWSGNTIYF. As DNA, the CDR3 is TGTGCCAGCAGCGTAGAACCCGGACAGTGGTCCGGAAACACCATATATTTT. The full variable domain, with the rest looked up from reference TRBV9 and TRBJ1-3, is DSGVTQTPKHLITATGQRVTLRCSPRSGDLSVYWYQQSLDQGLQFLIQYYNGEERAKGNILERFSAQQFPDLHSELNLSSLELGDSALYFCASSVEPGQWSGNTIYFGEGSWLTVV.

This chain uses TRBV29-1 with TRBJ2-3; TRBD2 agrees at 7 bases. The V gene's germline CDR1 is SQVTM and CDR2 ANQGSEA. V lost 2 bases to trimming and J lost 4 bases; unmatched junction nucleotides: 6. The CDR3 is 14 residues long. CDR3 loop: CSVEWDYLPDTQYF. The DNA for the CDR3 is TGCAGCGTTGAATGGGACTACCTCCCAGATACGCAGTATTTT.

The chain combines TRBV7-2 with TRBJ1-1, with 10 positions matching TRBD1. CDR3 length: 14 residues. Germline V CDR1 and CDR2: SGHTA, FQGNSA. After removal of 0 bases from V and 5 bases from J, the junction contained 0 bases not matched to a gene. The CDR3 loop is CASSLAGQGTEAFF. In nucleotides, the CDR3 is TGTGCCAGCAGCTTAGCGGGACAGGGGACTGAAGCTTTCTTT.

The chain carries TRBV7-2 and TRBJ2-1; unclear D gene. Germline lookup yields CDR1 SGHTA and CDR2 FQGNSA. Trimming left V 0 bases short and J 8 bases short, with 8 bases between. CDR3 length: 13 residues. Written as DNA, the CDR3 is TGTGCCAGCAGCTTAGCGCAAGGTTATGAGCAGTTCTTC. Translating gives CASSLAQGYEQFF.

This rearrangement joins TRBV28 to TRBJ1-6; 8 nucleotides line up with TRBD1. This CDR3 is built from 14 residues. The trim removed 8 bases at V and 4 bases at J, leaving 4 bases unmatched. CDR1 and CDR2 from the germline V gene are MDHEN and SYDVKM. CDR3: CASLRQGYNSPLHF. DNA of the CDR3: TGTGCCAGCCTACGACAGGGGTATAATTCACCCCTCCACTTT.

This clone was counted a few times. The V gene is TRBV5-1, the J gene TRBJ1-5, with 7 bases that match TRBD1. V lost 5 bases to trimming and J lost 8 bases; unmatched junction nucleotides: 7. Germline-derived CDR1 and CDR2 are SGHRS and YFSETQ. CDR3 length equals 13 residues. In DNA form, the CDR3 reads TGCGCCAGCAGACCCGGACAGGACGAGCCCCAGCATTTT. Amino acids: CASRPGQDEPQHF. Full variable domain (missing parts from reference TRBV5-1 and TRBJ1-5): KAGVTQTPRYLIKTRGQQVTLSCSPISGHRSVSWYQQTPGQGLQFLFEYFSETQRNKGNFPGRFSGRQFSNSRSEMNVSTLELGDSALYLCASRPGQDEPQHFGDGTRLSIL.

The V gene is TRBV7-2, the J gene TRBJ1-1; 8 positions agree with TRBD1. V lost 4 bases and J lost 4; bases outside the gene matches: 5. This CDR3 is 14 amino acids long. Germline V gene lookup returns CDR1 SGHTA and CDR2 FQGNSA. The CDR3 protein is CASSSRQGTTEAFF. CDR3 coding DNA: TGTGCCAGCAGCTCCCGACAGGGGACCACTGAAGCTTTCTTT.

This clone was counted a single time. The chain uses TRBV4-2 and TRBJ2-4, with D tentatively TRBD1 (7 bases). The ends were cut back, 0 bases at V and 1 base at J, with 16 bases in the middle. The CDR3 runs to 18 residues. Germline V lookup: CDR1 LGHNA, CDR2 YNFKEQ. CDR3 nucleotides: TGTGCCAGCAGCCAAGAGGCTGGGCAGGGGGGTGCCAAAAACATTCAGTACTTC. It encodes CASSQEAGQGGAKNIQYF.

This chain joins TRBV7-9 and TRBJ2-1; 8 positions agree with TRBD2. Per germline, CDR1 SEHNR and CDR2 FQNEAQ (reference sequence). The CDR3 spans 13 residues. Trimming removed 5 bases from V and 9 bases from J; junction bases left unmatched: 6. CDR3 sequence reads: CASSPNGLAEQFF. In nucleotides, the CDR3 is TGTGCCAGCAGCCCGAATGGACTAGCTGAGCAGTTCTTC.

The rearrangement links TRBV27 to TRBJ2-7; 7 bases line up with TRBD1. The trim removed 6 bases at V and 2 bases at J, leaving 7 bases unmatched. The CDR3 has 14 amino acids. Germline assignment: CDR1 MNHEY and CDR2 SMNVEV (reference sequence). The CDR3, as DNA: TGTGCCAGCAGGGATGCGGACAGGCCCTACGAGCAGTACTTC. This translates into CASRDADRPYEQYF.

The CDR3, as DNA: TGTGCCAGCAGCAAGACTAGCGGGGGAGAGACCCAGTACTTC. Protein sequence: CASSKTSGGETQYF. The rearrangement links TRBV2 to TRBJ2-5, with TRBD2 matching over 12 bases. There are 14 residues in the CDR3. Germline V gene data show CDR1 as SNHLY and CDR2 as FYNNEI. J was trimmed by 4 bases and V by 6 bases; bases with no gene match: 3.

The chain couples TRBV6-4 to TRBJ2-1; 8 nucleotides agree with TRBD2. The CDR3 runs to 17 residues. CDR1 and CDR2 (germline): MRHNA, SNTAGT. The trim removed 2 bases at V and 9 bases at J, leaving 15 bases unmatched. CDR3 region: CASSDPLGSGRSLEQFF. The CDR3 bases are TGTGCCAGCAGTGACCCTTTGGGGAGCGGGAGATCGCTTGAGCAGTTCTTC.

The rearrangement links TRBV10-3 to TRBJ1-5; D is possibly TRBD1 (6 bases). V shed 8 bases and J shed 3 bases, with 11 bases lying between them. The CDR3 is 13 residues long. Germline loops: CDR1 ENHRY, CDR2 SYGVKD. The CDR3 bases are TGTGCCATCGGGGCAGGGGTCAATCAGCCCCAGCATTTT. Translated, it gives CAIGAGVNQPQHF.

The V gene is TRBV6-1, the J gene TRBJ2-4; TRBD2 agrees at 14 bases. The V segment lost 4 bases and the J segment 7 bases; nucleotides outside the gene matches: 3. Germline-derived CDR1 and CDR2 are MNHNS and SASEGT. The CDR3 totals 15 residues. This CDR3 is CASSGLAGGRNIQYF. CDR3 DNA: TGTGCCAGCAGTGGACTAGCGGGGGGGAGGAACATTCAGTACTTC.

The genes are TRBV18 and TRBJ2-2; TRBD2 aligns across 7 bases. CDR1 is KGHSH, CDR2 LQKENI, per germline. The CDR3 sequence is 15 residues long. After removal of 2 bases from V and 4 bases from J, the junction contained 4 bases not matched to a gene. The CDR3 protein is CASSPREGFTGELFF. CDR3 DNA sequence: TGTGCCAGCTCACCAAGGGAGGGCTTCACCGGGGAGCTGTTTTTT.

The chain carries TRBV5-4 and TRBJ2-2, with D possibly being TRBD2 (6 bases). There are 13 residues in the CDR3. Looked up from germline, CDR1 is SGHNT and CDR2 is YYREEE (reference sequence). Trimming shortened V by 6 bases and J by 8 bases, and 14 bases separated the two germline ends. CDR3 sequence (DNA): TGTGCCAGCACCGGACGGGACTTAGGGGAGCTGTTTTTT. Its protein product is CASTGRDLGELFF. Full variable domain (missing parts from reference TRBV5-4 and TRBJ2-2): ETGVTQSPTHLIKTRGQQVTLRCSSQSGHNTVSWYQQALGQGPQFIFQYYREEENGRGNFPPRFSGLQFPNYSSELNVNALELDDSALYLCASTGRDLGELFFGEGSRLTVL.

With regard to this clone: This same CDR3 is encoded by further DNA sequences in the sample. The gene calls are TRBV18 and TRBJ2-7, with TRBD1 identical over 11 bases. V dropped 1 base and J dropped 5; count of bases not matched to a gene: 1. CDR1 KGHSH and CDR2 LQKENI come from the germline V gene. There are 14 residues in the CDR3. CDR3 sequence: CASSPLGQGDEQYF. As DNA, the CDR3 is TGTGCCAGCTCACCACTGGGACAGGGGGACGAGCAGTACTTC. Full variable domain (missing parts from reference TRBV18 and TRBJ2-7): NAGVMQNPRHLVRRRGQEARLRCSPMKGHSHVYWYRQLPEEGLKFMVYLQKENIIDESGMPKERFSAEFPKEGPSILRIQQVVRGDSAAYFCASSPLGQGDEQYFGPGTRLTVT.

The V gene is TRBV6-1, the J gene TRBJ2-7; TRBD1 aligns across 7 bases. Germline CDR1 reads MNHNS; CDR2 reads SASEGT. The CDR3 runs 12 residues. Trimming removed 4 bases from V and 3 bases from J; junction bases left unmatched: 0. The CDR3 spells CASSGQGYEQYF. CDR3 nucleotides: TGTGCCAGCAGTGGACAGGGCTACGAGCAGTACTTC.

The chain carries TRBV2 and TRBJ2-5; D remains ambiguous. The V gene's germline CDR1 is SNHLY and CDR2 FYNNEI. Between the trimmed V and J ends, which lost 7 bases and 5 bases, there was a span of 11 bases. The CDR3 loop spans 12 amino acids. Written as DNA, the CDR3 is TGTGCCAGCAACGTTATCGGGGAGACCCAGTACTTC. Amino acid sequence: CASNVIGETQYF.

This chain uses TRBV5-1 with TRBJ1-4; maybe TRBD1 (5 bases). The V and J ends lost 2 bases and 0 bases respectively, with 8 bases between them. There are 15 residues in the CDR3. From germline, CDR1 is SGHRS and CDR2 YFSETQ. Written as DNA, the CDR3 is TGCGCCAGCAGCTTCACAGGTTCAACTAATGAAAAACTGTTTTTT. It specifies CASSFTGSTNEKLFF.